These 26 T cell receptor beta chains came from one sample sequenced in a study of T cell changes during pregnancy in multiple sclerosis. TCRdb keeps only in-frame clones here, not all; method: immunoSEQ multiplex PCR. The sample yields tens of thousands of clones, roughly 89% seen once. The sample consisted of peripheral blood, taken after pregnancy. These receptors originate from a female donor in good health, enrolled as a control in a pregnancy study.

The rearrangement links TRBV6-1 to TRBJ2-4; D uncertain. This CDR3 comprises 15 residues. Germline V gene lookup returns CDR1 MNHNS and CDR2 SASEGT. V lost 4 bases, J lost 6 bases, and 16 bases lay in between. The CDR3 DNA follows: TGTGCCAGCAGTGTTTTGGGTCAAGGCGGAAACATTCAGTACTTC. It is translated as CASSVLGQGGNIQYF.

The chain recombines TRBV29-1 with TRBJ2-1; 8 bases fit TRBD2. V lost 3 bases and J lost 0; bases outside the gene matches: 10. This CDR3 contains 17 residues. The germline gives CDR1 SQVTM, CDR2 ANQGSEA. CDR3 coding DNA: TGCAGCGTTGAGGGGGCTAGCGGGCCAAGCTCCTACAATGAGCAGTTCTTC. Protein: CSVEGASGPSSYNEQFF.

The chain has TRBV7-9 and TRBJ2-1; weak D call: TRBD1 (5 bases). The CDR3 is made up of 12 amino acids. Trimming removed 5 bases from V and 6 bases from J, with 8 bases in between. Germline V lookup: CDR1 SEHNR, CDR2 FQNEAQ (reference sequence). The CDR3 loop is CASSPDSNEQFF. The CDR3 DNA reads TGTGCCAGCAGCCCAGACAGCAATGAGCAGTTCTTC.

The chain recombines TRBV2 with TRBJ2-1; TRBD2 matches at 9 bases. Trimming cost V 3 bases and J 5 bases; bases outside gene matches: 5. The CDR3 sequence is 15 residues long. Germline assignment: CDR1 SNHLY and CDR2 FYNNEI. CDR3: CASSDWGLAHNEQFF. Written as DNA, the CDR3 is TGTGCCAGCAGTGATTGGGGACTAGCCCACAATGAGCAGTTCTTC.

Here the CDR3 DNA reads TGTGCCAGCCATCCTACTAGCGGGGGGCAATACAATGAGCAGTTCTTC. Translated: CASHPTSGGQYNEQFF. This chain joins TRBV19 and TRBJ2-1, with TRBD2 matching over 12 bases. Unmatched junction bases numbered 10, after V lost 9 bases and J lost 4 bases. The CDR3 contains 16 residues. CDR1 and CDR2 (germline): LNHDA, SQIVND (reference sequence). The entire variable domain, with the rest obtained from reference TRBV19 and TRBJ2-1, is as follows: DGGITQSPKYLFRKEGQNVTLSCEQNLNHDAMYWYRQDPGQGLRLIYYSQIVNDFQKGDIAEGYSVSREKKESFPLTVTSAQKNPTAFYLCASHPTSGGQYNEQFFGPGTRLTVL.

CDR3 sequence reads: CASSIDPTDYGYTF. In DNA form, the CDR3 reads TGTGCCAGTAGTATAGACCCCACAGACTATGGCTACACCTTC. This chain connects TRBV19 to TRBJ1-2; D unresolved. V was clipped by 0 bases and J by 3 bases, with 8 bases between them. CDR3 length equals 14 residues. Germline CDR1 is LNHDA and CDR2 is SQIVND (reference sequence).

V usage is TRBV30 and J usage is TRBJ1-6; unclear D gene. The germline gives CDR1 GTSNPN, CDR2 SVGIG (reference sequence). CDR3 length equals 12 residues. V lost 5 bases and J lost 6, with 8 bases in between. The CDR3 loop reads CAWGWANSPLHF. The CDR3, as DNA: TGTGCCTGGGGTTGGGCTAATTCACCCCTCCACTTT.

The rearrangement joins TRBV13 to TRBJ1-4; D is possibly TRBD1 (5 bases). Per germline, CDR1 PRHDT and CDR2 FYEKMQ (reference sequence). This CDR3 region has 13 residues. Trimming removed 3 bases from V and 8 bases from J, with 10 bases in between. The chain's CDR3 is CASSFGGEEKLFF. The CDR3 region has the DNA TGTGCCAGCAGCTTTGGGGGGGAGGAAAAACTGTTTTTT. Drawing the rest from reference TRBV13 and TRBJ1-4, the complete variable domain is AAGVIQSPRHLIKEKRETATLKCYPIPRHDTVYWYQQGPGQDPQFLISFYEKMQSDKGSIPDRFSAQQFSDYHSELNMSSLELGDSALYFCASSFGGEEKLFFGSGTQLSVL.

The rearrangement uses TRBV4-3 and TRBJ1-2; TRBD1 matches 7 bases. Germline V gene data show CDR1 as LGHNA and CDR2 as YSLEER. The CDR3 runs to 18 residues. The V gene end was trimmed by 0 bases and the J gene end by 6 bases; junction bases not matched to a gene: 16. The CDR3 region is CASSQEGVWTGRLDGYTF. The CDR3 DNA sequence: TGCGCCAGCAGCCAAGAAGGGGTCTGGACAGGACGCCTCGATGGCTACACCTTC.

Regarding this clone: The junction and the germline gene differ at one end; a read error may be behind it. The chain employs TRBV7-7 and TRBJ2-3; TRBD1 agrees at 7 bases. The CDR3 totals 15 residues. Looked up from germline, CDR1 is SSHAT and CDR2 is FNYEAQ (reference sequence). The CDR3 loop reads CASSLGQSYTDTQYF. The CDR3 nucleotides are TGTGCTAGCAGCTTGGGACAGTCGTACACAGATACGCAGTATTTT.

The genes are TRBV5-6 and TRBJ1-1; the match to TRBD1 covers 7 bases. With 1 base clipped from V and 6 bases from J, the junction kept 9 bases outside the gene matches. Germline-derived CDR1 and CDR2 are SGHDT and YYEEEE. The CDR3 spans 15 residues. DNA of the CDR3: TGTGCCAGCAGCTTGTTGCAGGGGGTAAGAGCTGAAGCTTTCTTT. It translates to CASSLLQGVRAEAFF.

The chain uses TRBV13 and TRBJ1-2; 9 bases fit TRBD1. Germline lookup yields CDR1 PRHDT and CDR2 FYEKMQ (reference sequence). This CDR3 has 14 residues. Trimming cost V 5 bases and J 7 bases; bases outside gene matches: 8. The CDR3 protein is CASSGIDRGVGYTF. CDR3 sequence (DNA): TGTGCCAGCAGCGGTATCGACAGGGGGGTTGGCTACACCTTC. Looking up the rest from reference TRBV13 and TRBJ1-2 gives the full variable domain: AAGVIQSPRHLIKEKRETATLKCYPIPRHDTVYWYQQGPGQDPQFLISFYEKMQSDKGSIPDRFSAQQFSDYHSELNMSSLELGDSALYFCASSGIDRGVGYTFGSGTRLTVV.

This clone was seen only once. The chain employs TRBV7-8 and TRBJ1-6; D ambiguous. The V end lost 3 bases, the J end lost 9 bases, and 15 bases lay between the germline ends. The germline V gene has CDR1 SGHVS and CDR2 FQNEAQ. The CDR3 totals 15 residues. The CDR3 DNA follows: TGTGCCAGCAGCTTTGGTCGGCAGCGAGGTTCACCCCTCCACTTT. It translates to CASSFGRQRGSPLHF.

The chain couples TRBV11-2 to TRBJ1-4; 10 bases fit TRBD1. Trimming cost V 5 bases and J 3 bases; bases outside gene matches: 9. The length of the CDR3 is 17 residues. Germline V gene sequence: CDR1 SGHAT, CDR2 FQNNGV. The DNA of the CDR3 is TGTGCCAGCAGCAGTGGACAGGGGGGATTGGCTAATGAAAAACTGTTTTTT. Encoded protein: CASSSGQGGLANEKLFF.

The chain uses TRBV7-9 and TRBJ2-3, with TRBD2 matching 8 bases. The CDR3 runs 16 residues. Germline V gene lookup returns CDR1 SEHNR and CDR2 FQNEAQ (reference sequence). Unmatched junction bases numbered 12, after V lost 5 bases and J lost 5 bases. CDR3: CASSPPTAGDGDTQYF. CDR3 DNA: TGTGCCAGCAGCCCTCCGACAGCGGGGGATGGAGATACGCAGTATTTT.

The chain joins TRBV4-1 to TRBJ2-1; D call uncertain. Germline V lookup: CDR1 MGHRA, CDR2 YSYEKL. Between the trimmed V and J ends, which lost 4 bases and 7 bases, there was a span of 23 bases. The CDR3 spans 17 residues. This chain's CDR3 is CASSLGTLRGRPNEQFF. CDR3 bases: TGCGCCAGCAGCCTCGGAACCCTGAGAGGAAGACCTAATGAGCAGTTCTTC.

In its sample, this clone was seen a few times. The chain has TRBV7-2 and TRBJ2-6, with D possibly TRBD1 on 6 matching bases. The CDR3 is 13 amino acids. Germline V gene sequence: CDR1 SGHTA, CDR2 FQGNSA. The germline V and J ends were trimmed by 1 base and 11 bases, with 9 bases remaining between them. The CDR3 protein is CASSLDRVDVLTF. The CDR3 DNA follows: TGTGCCAGCAGCTTAGACAGGGTGGACGTCCTGACTTTC.

This rearrangement joins TRBV4-3 to TRBJ1-6, with 7 bases lining up with TRBD1. CDR1 is LGHNA and CDR2 is YSLEER in the germline V gene. J gave up 8 bases and V 4 bases, and 14 bases lay outside the gene matches. The CDR3 consists of 17 residues. This CDR3 reads CASSPSQAGQSYSPLHF. The DNA for the CDR3 is TGCGCCAGCAGCCCCTCTCAGGCGGGACAGTCCTATTCACCCCTCCACTTT.

This chain connects TRBV7-2 to TRBJ2-3, with 14 bases fitting TRBD2. Germline CDR1 is SGHTA and CDR2 is FQGNSA. CDR3 length: 16 residues. V shed 5 bases, J shed 3 bases, and the junction held 4 bases outside the gene matches. For the CDR3, the DNA is TGTGCCAGCAGCCCCGGGACTAGCGGGAGTACAGATACGCAGTATTTT. Translating gives CASSPGTSGSTDTQYF.

This chain links TRBV4-1 with TRBJ2-5; TRBD1 aligns across 9 bases. The germline V gene encodes CDR1 MGHRA and CDR2 YSYEKL. J was trimmed by 4 bases and V by 1 base; bases with no gene match: 1. CDR3 size: 14 residues. As DNA, the CDR3 is TGCGCCAGCAGCCAAGGGACAGGGGCAGAGACCCAGTACTTC. As protein: CASSQGTGAETQYF.

The table lists this clone with a few counts. The rearrangement links TRBV10-3 to TRBJ1-4; 7 positions agree with TRBD1. The CDR3 runs to 14 residues. Germline assignment: CDR1 ENHRY and CDR2 SYGVKD. The ends lost 8 bases at V and 8 bases at J; junction bases unmatched: 11. The CDR3 nucleotides are TGTGCCATCTCACCACGACAGGGAGGAGAAAAACTGTTTTTT. This gives the protein CAISPRQGGEKLFF.

The rearrangement joins TRBV28 to TRBJ2-7; perhaps TRBD1 as D (6 bases). CDR1 MDHEN and CDR2 SYDVKM come from the germline V gene. V was shortened by 2 bases and J by 7 bases, with 15 bases between the two germline ends. CDR3 length equals 14 residues. CDR3 in DNA: TGTGCCAGCAGTTTAAACCAGGGGATGAGGGAGCAGTACTTC. Its translation is CASSLNQGMREQYF.

This chain joins TRBV4-3 and TRBJ2-2; TRBD2 might be the D (5 bases). CDR1 LGHNA and CDR2 YSLEER come from the germline V gene. This CDR3 has 15 residues. Trimming left V 6 bases short and J 0 bases short, with 11 bases between. CDR3 sequence: CASRGSGANTGELFF. The CDR3 region has the DNA TGCGCCAGCAGGGGGAGTGGGGCGAACACCGGGGAGCTGTTTTTT.

This sequence joins TRBV7-9 and TRBJ2-7, with 10 bases fitting TRBD1. Germline lookup yields CDR1 SEHNR and CDR2 FQNEAQ (reference sequence). This CDR3 region has 15 residues. J gave up 3 bases and V 5 bases, and 7 bases lay outside the gene matches. CDR3 in amino acids: CASSTATGGRYEQYF. CDR3 sequence (DNA): TGTGCCAGCAGCACCGCGACAGGGGGCCGCTACGAGCAGTACTTC.

The genes are TRBV5-1 and TRBJ1-1; the match to TRBD1 covers 7 bases. The germline V gene encodes CDR1 SGHRS and CDR2 YFSETQ. The CDR3 totals 17 residues. After removal of 0 bases from V and 5 bases from J, the junction contained 13 bases not matched to a gene. The DNA of the CDR3 is TGCGCCAGCAGCTTGGCGATATCAACTGACAGGGAAACTGAAGCTTTCTTT. Translation: CASSLAISTDRETEAFF.

The chain couples TRBV2 to TRBJ2-1, with D possibly being TRBD2 (5 bases). The germline V gene encodes CDR1 SNHLY and CDR2 FYNNEI. There are 14 residues in the CDR3. V was shortened by 2 bases and J by 8 bases, with 13 bases between the two germline ends. CDR3 in amino acids: CASSERTGWDEQFF. CDR3 bases: TGTGCCAGCAGTGAACGGACGGGATGGGATGAGCAGTTCTTC.